Sequencing of this TCR beta chain was carried out in a study of beta chain features in type 1 diabetes. This clone was detected only a few times. Its target is not known. One heparinised blood draw averaging roughly 100 mL was given by each donor. Expressed TCRB transcripts were sequenced, since all the RNA that had been isolated was reverse transcribed. The protocol was immunoSEQ multiplex PCR, while the TCRdb copy is restricted to in-frame clones and leaves out a portion. The sample contains 600,000 or so clones, approximately 13% of which appear only once. Findings of the study overall: Across all four CD4+ subsets, people with type 1 diabetes showed modestly shorter TCRB CDR3s.

Sequenced material: naive CD4+ T cells from blood. The TCR comes from a man aged 25-40 years with type 1 diabetes.

The CDR3 loop reads CSVEIYGGASEQFF. The CDR3 DNA sequence: TGCAGCGTTGAGATATACGGGGGGGCCTCTGAGCAGTTCTTC. The chain has TRBV29-1 and TRBJ2-1; TRBD2 agrees at 8 bases. Per the germline V gene, CDR1 is SQVTM and CDR2 is ANQGSEA. Germline trimming cut 3 bases from V and 9 bases from J; bases unmatched to any gene: 10. The CDR3 length is 14 residues.